Below are 13 T cell receptor beta chains sequenced from a single sample in a study of human T cells and chemical hapten exposure. The time point was: pre-sensitization, week 0. Indicated treatment: therapeutic diphenylcyclopropenone sensitization with weekly scalp DPC. In TCRdb, the RACE reads were re-called with MiXCR into one record per CDR3 protein. The table has approximately 320,000 distinct CDR3 sequences, 5.5% seen once. The material was whole blood, obtained in connection with sensitization to the hapten diphenylcyclopropenone (DPC). The source of these receptors is a woman aged 18-35 years with alopecia areata. Some clones in this sample may be carry-over from other donors' samples.

This clonotype was observed a few times. The V and J genes are TRBV7-3 and TRBJ2-1; D call uncertain. Germline lookup yields CDR1 SGHTA and CDR2 FQGTGA. This CDR3 has 12 amino acids. Trimming stripped 2 bases from V and 8 bases from J, with 7 bases between. CDR3 coding DNA: TGTGCCAGCAGCTTAGACGGCGATGAGCAGTTCTTC. This sequence encodes CASSLDGDEQFF.

This clonotype was detected many times. The chain uses TRBV12-3 or TRBV12-4 and TRBJ2-1, with D unclear. The CDR3 extends over 15 amino acids. V lost 1 base, J lost 8 bases, and 15 bases lay in between. The CDR3 protein is CASSLGGLSQHEQFF. In DNA, the CDR3 is TGTGCCAGCAGTTTAGGTGGATTATCCCAGCATGAGCAGTTCTTC.

This clonotype occurred a few times. V is TRBV19 and J is TRBJ1-5; D remains unclear. V was trimmed by 5 bases and J by 6 bases, leaving 20 bases between them. This CDR3 contains 16 residues. Germline values: CDR1 LNHDA, CDR2 SQIVND (reference sequence). CDR3 loop: CASSSVYEGRGQPQHF. CDR3 nucleotide sequence: TGTGCCAGTAGTTCGGTATATGAGGGCCGGGGTCAGCCCCAGCATTTT.

This chain joins TRBV5-6 and TRBJ2-7, with a weak D call TRBD1 (5 bases). V was shortened by 1 base and J by 2 bases, with 16 bases between the two germline ends. Germline V gene sequence: CDR1 SGHDT, CDR2 YYEEEE. The CDR3 is 16 amino acids. CDR3 DNA sequence: TGTGCCAGCAGCTTGTCGTTTGACAGACTTACCTACGAGCAGTACTTC. Translated: CASSLSFDRLTYEQYF.

This clonotype appeared many times. This sequence joins TRBV5-6 and TRBJ2-4; D unclear. The CDR3 has 15 residues. Germline-derived CDR1 and CDR2 are SGHDT and YYEEEE. V lost 6 bases, J lost 0 bases, and 13 bases lay in between. CDR3: CASTPSPGAKNIQYF. In DNA, the CDR3 is TGTGCCAGCACCCCAAGTCCGGGAGCCAAAAACATTCAGTACTTC. The variable domain in full, with the rest retrieved from reference TRBV5-6 and TRBJ2-4, is DAGVTQSPTHLIKTRGQQVTLRCSPKSGHDTVSWYQQALGQGPQFIFQYYEEEERQRGNFPDRFSGHQFPNYSSELNVNALLLGDSALYLCASTPSPGAKNIQYFGAGTRLSVL.

This clonotype has just a few counts. The gene calls are TRBV20-1 and TRBJ2-3; 8 nucleotides line up with TRBD2. With V trimmed by 0 bases and J by 5 bases, 10 bases remained unmatched. Germline-derived CDR1 and CDR2 are DFQATT and SNEGSKA (reference sequence). The CDR3 length is 16 residues. The CDR3 bases are TGCAGTGCTAGAGAAGCGGGCGGGGGGCTTGGAGATACGCAGTATTTT. Its protein is CSAREAGGGLGDTQYF.

This clonotype has a count of ten or more. The chain uses TRBV20-1 and TRBJ1-2; TRBD1 matches 10 bases. The CDR3 runs 16 residues. CDR1 and CDR2 from the germline V gene are DFQATT and SNEGSKA (reference sequence). V lost 3 bases and J lost 4; bases outside the gene matches: 11. The CDR3 DNA reads TGCAGTGCTAGGAACCCGGGACAGGGGTCGGTCTATGGCTACACCTTC. It yields the protein CSARNPGQGSVYGYTF.

The table lists this clonotype with many counts. V gene TRBV29-1 combines with J gene TRBJ2-6; a possible D gene is TRBD2 (5 bases). CDR1 and CDR2 from the germline V gene are SQVTM and ANQGSEA. CDR3 size: 14 residues. The V gene lost 3 bases and the J gene lost 1 base, with 7 bases spanning the gap. The CDR3 sequence: CSVEEASGANVLTF. CDR3 DNA: TGCAGCGTTGAGGAGGCTTCTGGGGCCAACGTCCTGACTTTC.

This clonotype has a handful of counts. The chain uses TRBV20-1 and TRBJ2-7; a weak D match, TRBD1 (6 bases). The CDR3 spans 13 residues. Per the germline V gene, CDR1 is DFQATT and CDR2 is SNEGSKA (reference sequence). Trimming took 6 bases from V and 3 from J, leaving 15 bases between them. The CDR3 spells CSASSGHRYEQYF. The CDR3 DNA reads as TGCAGTGCCAGCTCGGGACACCGCTACGAGCAGTACTTC.

The chain carries TRBV25-1 and TRBJ2-7; 10 nucleotides align to TRBD1. V gave up 0 bases and J gave up 3 bases; unmatched junction bases: 2. Germline V gene data show CDR1 as MGHDK and CDR2 as SYGVNS. This CDR3 has 15 amino acids. CDR3 nucleotide sequence: TGTGCCAGCAGTGAATACGGGACAGGGGACTACGAGCAGTACTTC. Translation gives CASSEYGTGDYEQYF.

This clonotype has just a few counts. This rearrangement joins TRBV9 to TRBJ2-5, with D hard to call. The V end was cut by 3 bases, the J end by 5 bases, with 17 bases between. Germline loops: CDR1 SGDLS, CDR2 YYNGEE. This CDR3 region has 15 residues. CDR3 coding DNA: TGTGCCAGCAGCGCTCCTCATCTCTCGGCGGAGACCCAGTACTTC. Protein sequence: CASSAPHLSAETQYF. Variable domain in full (rest from reference TRBV9 and TRBJ2-5): DSGVTQTPKHLITATGQRVTLRCSPRSGDLSVYWYQQSLDQGLQFLIQYYNGEERAKGNILERFSAQQFPDLHSELNLSSLELGDSALYFCASSAPHLSAETQYFGPGTRLLVL.

This sequence joins TRBV7-9 and TRBJ2-3; 12 bases are a match to TRBD2. The CDR3 consists of 14 residues. J was trimmed by 6 bases and V by 8 bases; bases with no gene match: 6. Germline V CDR1 and CDR2: SEHNR, FQNEAQ (reference sequence). The DNA of the CDR3 is TGTGCCAGCGGACTAGCGGGGCTCGCGGATACGCAGTATTTT. Its protein is CASGLAGLADTQYF.

This clonotype was observed at least ten times. V gene TRBV4-3 combines with J gene TRBJ2-7; 7 bases match TRBD1. Unmatched junction bases numbered 9, after V lost 1 base and J lost 0 bases. Germline-derived CDR1 and CDR2 are LGHNA and YSLEER. The CDR3 spans 17 residues. The CDR3 coding sequence is TGCGCCAGCAGCCAAGGGCCTCAGGGGGAAATCTCCTACGAGCAGTACTTC. Protein: CASSQGPQGEISYEQYF.